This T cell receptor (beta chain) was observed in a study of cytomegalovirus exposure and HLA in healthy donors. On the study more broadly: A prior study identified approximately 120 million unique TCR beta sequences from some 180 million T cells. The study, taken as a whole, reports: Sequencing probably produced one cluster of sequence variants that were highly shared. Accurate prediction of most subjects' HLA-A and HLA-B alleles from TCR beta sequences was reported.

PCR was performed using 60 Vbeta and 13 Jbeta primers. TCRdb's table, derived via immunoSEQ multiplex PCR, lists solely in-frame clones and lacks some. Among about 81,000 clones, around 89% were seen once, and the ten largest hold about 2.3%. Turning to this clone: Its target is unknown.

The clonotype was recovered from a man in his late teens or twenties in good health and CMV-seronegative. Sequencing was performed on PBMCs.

The CDR3 region has the DNA TGCGCCAGCAGCGCGGGGACAGCACTGTACGAGCAGTACTTC. It translates to CASSAGTALYEQYF. J is TRBJ2-5 and V is TRBV5-1; tentative D call: TRBD1 (7 bases). With the DNA end fitting TRBJ2-7 better, the J assignment may be wrong. CDR1 and CDR2 from the germline V gene are SGHRS and YFSETQ. There are 14 residues in the CDR3.